Shown below are 5 T cell receptor beta chains from a single sample sequenced in a study of cytomegalovirus exposure and HLA in healthy donors. Both 60 Vbeta primers and 13 Jbeta primers went into the PCR. Generated by immunoSEQ multiplex PCR, the TCRdb table keeps only in-frame clones and is missing some. In the table there are more than 150,000 clones, approximately 84% of which are singletons. Sequenced input: PBMCs. These receptors originate from a man aged 50 or older in good health and CMV-seropositive.

This chain links TRBV27 with TRBJ1-2, with 9 nucleotides matching TRBD1. With V trimmed by 5 bases and J by 7 bases, 5 bases remained unmatched. CDR3 length: 13 residues. CDR1 is MNHEY and CDR2 is SMNVEV in the germline V gene (reference sequence). DNA for the CDR3: TGTGCCAGCAGTAGGACAGGGGCTGGTGGCTACACCTTC. As protein: CASSRTGAGGYTF.

This chain uses TRBV7-8 with TRBJ2-7, with 10 bases matching TRBD1. This CDR3 has 15 residues. V dropped 2 bases and J dropped 5; count of bases not matched to a gene: 6. CDR1 and CDR2 (germline): SGHVS, FQNEAQ. CDR3 sequence (DNA): TGTGCCAGCAGCTTAACGGGACAGGGGTTCAACGAGCAGTACTTC. Translating gives CASSLTGQGFNEQYF.

The chain recombines TRBV28 with TRBJ1-1; D not certain. The CDR3 is made up of 14 amino acids. V gave up 3 bases and J gave up 1 base, with 9 bases separating them. The V gene's germline CDR1 is MDHEN and CDR2 SYDVKM. The CDR3 protein is CASSLVAWNTEAFF. In DNA, the CDR3 is TGTGCCAGCAGTTTGGTAGCGTGGAACACTGAAGCTTTCTTT. Full variable domain (remainder filled in from reference TRBV28 and TRBJ1-1): DVKVTQSSRYLVKRTGEKVFLECVQDMDHENMFWYRQDPGLGLRLIYFSYDVKMKEKGDIPEGYSVSREKKERFSLILESASTNQTSMYLCASSLVAWNTEAFFGQGTRLTVV.

Here the CDR3 reads CASSGPGGPLSGNTIYF. CDR3 coding DNA: TGTGCCAGCAGTGGGCCAGGGGGTCCCCTCTCTGGAAACACCATATATTTT. This rearrangement joins TRBV6-1 to TRBJ1-3; 7 positions agree with TRBD1. V lost 4 bases, J lost 0 bases, and 9 bases stayed unmatched. The CDR3 is 17 amino acids. Germline loops: CDR1 MNHNS, CDR2 SASEGT.

V gene TRBV7-2 combines with J gene TRBJ2-3; D possibly corresponds to TRBD1 (6 bases). CDR1 is SGHTA, CDR2 FQGNSA, per germline. This CDR3 contains 15 residues. V gave up 3 bases and J gave up 9 bases, with 19 bases separating them. The CDR3 loop reads CASSLGRGEYGTQYF. The CDR3, as DNA: TGTGCCAGCAGCTTGGGCAGGGGCGAATATGGGACGCAGTATTTT. The full variable domain, with the rest looked up from reference TRBV7-2 and TRBJ2-3, is GAGVSQSPSNKVTEKGKDVELRCDPISGHTALYWYRQSLGQGLEFLIYFQGNSAPDKSGLPSDRFSAERTGGSVSTLTIQRTQQEDSAVYLCASSLGRGEYGTQYFGPGTRLTVL.